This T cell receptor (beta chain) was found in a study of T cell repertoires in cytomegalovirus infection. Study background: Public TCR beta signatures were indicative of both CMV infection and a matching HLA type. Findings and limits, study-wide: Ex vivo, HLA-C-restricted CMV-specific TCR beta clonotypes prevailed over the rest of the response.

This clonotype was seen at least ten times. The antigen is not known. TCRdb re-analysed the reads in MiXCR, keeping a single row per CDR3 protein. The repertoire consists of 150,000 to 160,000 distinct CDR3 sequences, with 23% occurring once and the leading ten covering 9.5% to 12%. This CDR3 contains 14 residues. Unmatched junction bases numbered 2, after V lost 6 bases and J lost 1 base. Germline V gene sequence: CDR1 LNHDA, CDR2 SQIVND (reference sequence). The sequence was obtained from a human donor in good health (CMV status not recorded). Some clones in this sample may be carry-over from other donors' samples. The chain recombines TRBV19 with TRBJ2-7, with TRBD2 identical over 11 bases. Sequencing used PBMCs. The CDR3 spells CASSGTSGSYEQYF. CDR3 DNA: TGTGCCAGTAGCGGGACTAGCGGATCCTACGAGCAGTACTTC.